Listed here is a single T cell receptor (beta chain). Antigen unknown. Its ends do not fully match the called genes, so a read error is possible. The record originates from a study of tumor-infiltrating lymphocytes in primary liver carcinoma. Synthesis of TCR beta cDNA was carried out from 450 to 650 ng total RNA with a constant-region primer. A slightly modified ARM-PCR protocol with three nested multiplex PCR rounds produced these TCR beta libraries. TCRdb passed the multiplex PCR reads through MiXCR, listing each CDR3 protein once. Of fewer than 85,000 distinct CDR3 sequences listed, under 75% are singletons. Bulk tissue was left unsorted, and RNA and DNA were co-extracted from roughly 20-30 mg of it. No patient had received treatment, and all had chronic HBV infection. Study conclusions and caveats: Lesser overlap characterized tumor-adjacent and tumor-blood pairs relative to tumor region pairs.

Sequencing was performed on tumor-adjacent normal liver tissue. This TCR came from a man aged 40-49 years with primary liver carcinoma and hepatitis B virus infection.

The CDR3 DNA reads as TGTGCCAGCAGTTACGCCCAGATCACCGAGGAGCTGTTTTTT. Translation: CASSYAQITEELFF. The rearrangement links TRBV6-5 to TRBJ2-2; D ambiguous. The germline gives CDR1 MNHEY, CDR2 SVGAGI. This CDR3 spans 14 amino acids.